The clone carrying this TCR beta chain came up once. The target antigen is unknown. This sample was taken from a study of T cell responses to AZD1222 COVID-19 vaccine. Assay used: immunoSEQ multiplex PCR; TCRdb lists only in-frame clones, some missing. Here the sample spans about 170,000 clones, over 80% being singletons. Trimming cost V 3 bases and J 2 bases, with 10 bases left between them. This CDR3 region has 14 residues. Looked up from germline, CDR1 is SGHVS and CDR2 is FQNEAQ. Study results and limitations: Targets within unmutated variant regions were reportedly found for nearly half of spike-specific TCRs.

The TCR was taken from an adult who received the MenACWY meningococcal vaccine as a control. The rearrangement uses TRBV7-8 and TRBJ2-5; D is undetermined. Sequences were derived from peripheral blood, sampled 28 days after the second dose of the MenACWY control vaccine. The CDR3 is CASSFGGVQETQYF. Here the CDR3 DNA reads TGTGCCAGCAGCTTCGGTGGGGTTCAAGAGACCCAGTACTTC.